The rows below give T cell receptor beta chains drawn from one sample of a study of blood T cell repertoires in COVID-19. The table came from immunoSEQ multiplex PCR; TCRdb's copy has only in-frame clones and leaves some out. The sample holds about 120,000 clones, around 90% seen once. Sequences were obtained from peripheral blood. These receptors were collected from a woman aged 60-75 years with COVID-19, enrolled during active disease. Each CDR3 is given with its conserved first and last residue.

TRBJ2-1 | TRBV30 | CAWSPSWVAGIGEQFF
TRBJ2-5 | TRBV19 | CASSTRLSSGGYQETQYF
TRBJ2-3 | TRBV11-2 | CASSFTGLVTDTQYF
TRBJ1-2 | TRBV30 | CAWTGNYGYTF
TRBJ2-7 | TRBV19 | CASSFPGLATYEQYF
TRBJ2-7 | TRBV19 | CASSSSGSSYEQYF
TRBJ1-6 | TRBV5-1 | CASSLEEGSPLHF
TRBJ2-3 | TRBV5-1 | CASSSGLASTDTQYF
TRBJ2-7 | TRBV29-1 | CSVEGGEVSEQYF
TRBJ2-3 | TRBV4-1 | CASNQGRDADTQYF
TRBJ2-2 | TRBV7-2 | CASSLASRESGELFF
TRBJ1-1 | TRBV16 | CASSQLGQERAFF
TRBJ1-1 | TRBV27 | CASGHRNTEAFF
TRBJ1-1 | TRBV30 | CASLIGRGTEAFF
TRBJ2-1 | TRBV7-7 | CASSLESGHDEQFF
TRBJ1-3 | TRBV4-1 | CASSQDPQGAGGNTIYF
TRBJ2-1 | TRBV11-3 | CASSSAKGAWVSYNEQFF
TRBJ2-1 | TRBV3-1/TRBV3-2 | CASSQDAGSEQFF
TRBJ2-2 | TRBV7-6 | CASRGPSGGNTGELFF
TRBJ2-7 | TRBV7-9 | CASSSRRDRTEQYF
TRBJ2-7 | TRBV7-6 | CASSSLLGPGTGGLRFYEQYF
TRBJ2-7 | TRBV6-5 | CASMRGRGLYEQYF